The clone carrying this T cell receptor beta chain was seen more than once but under ten times. Its antigen remains unknown. The data belong to a study of shared clonotypes between healthy human individuals. At the level of the study: Aged 18 to 49, the donors were a couple of women and a few men. Overall study results and limits: Generation probabilities were higher for clonotypes shared across all four sorted-subset donors than for unshared ones.

All participating donors were Caucasian adults from Nashville, Tennessee. Some clones are missing from TCRdb's copy, which holds only in-frame ones; the method was immunoSEQ multiplex PCR. The sample shows about 960,000 clones, about three quarters of them seen only once. What was sequenced was memory CD4+ T cells sorted from blood. Noted subset: CD45RA-negative fraction. The sequence was collected from a man aged 18-30 years in good health.

The CDR3 region has the DNA TGTGCCAGCAGTCAGGACAGAGCTAACTATGGCTACACCTTC. Protein product: CASSQDRANYGYTF. V and J are TRBV6-5 and TRBJ1-2; TRBD1 might be the D (6 bases). The ends were cut back, 5 bases at V and 0 bases at J, with 10 bases in the middle. CDR1 and CDR2 (germline): MNHEY, SVGAGI. The CDR3 is made up of 14 amino acids.